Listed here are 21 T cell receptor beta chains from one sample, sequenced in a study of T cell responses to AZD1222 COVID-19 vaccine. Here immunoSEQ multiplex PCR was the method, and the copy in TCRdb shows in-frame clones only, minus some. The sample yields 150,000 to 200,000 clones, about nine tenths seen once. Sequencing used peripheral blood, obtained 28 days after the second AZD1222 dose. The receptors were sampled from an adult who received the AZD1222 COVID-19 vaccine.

CDR3 sequence (DNA): TGTGCCAGCAGTGACCAAGGGACTAGCGGAAGGTACGAGCAGTACTTC. Protein sequence: CASSDQGTSGRYEQYF. The chain recombines TRBV6-1 with TRBJ2-7; 11 nucleotides align to TRBD2. The germline V gene encodes CDR1 MNHNS and CDR2 SASEGT. V trimming: 3 bases; J trimming: 4 bases; junction bases outside the gene matches: 8. This CDR3 is built from 16 residues.

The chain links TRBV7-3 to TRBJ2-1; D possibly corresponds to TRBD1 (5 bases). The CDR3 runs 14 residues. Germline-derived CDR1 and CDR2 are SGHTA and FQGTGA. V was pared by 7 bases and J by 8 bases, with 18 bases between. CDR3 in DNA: TGTGCCAGCACCCCGGTGGCTGGGGCGGATGAGCAGTTCTTC. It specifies CASTPVAGADEQFF.

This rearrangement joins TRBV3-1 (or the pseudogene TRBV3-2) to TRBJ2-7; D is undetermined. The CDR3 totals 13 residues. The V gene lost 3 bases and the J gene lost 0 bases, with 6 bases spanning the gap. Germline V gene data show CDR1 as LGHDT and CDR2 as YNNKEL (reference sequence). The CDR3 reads CASSHYTSYEQYF. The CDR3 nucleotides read TGTGCCAGCAGCCATTACACCTCCTACGAGCAGTACTTC.

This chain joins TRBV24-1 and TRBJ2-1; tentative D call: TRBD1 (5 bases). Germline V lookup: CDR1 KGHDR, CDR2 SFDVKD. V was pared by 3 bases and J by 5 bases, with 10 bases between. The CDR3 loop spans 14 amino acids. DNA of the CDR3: TGTGCCACCAGTGATGACAGAAGGCACAATGAGCAGTTCTTC. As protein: CATSDDRRHNEQFF.

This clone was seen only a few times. CDR3 loop: CASSSWTFNQETQYF. In DNA, the CDR3 is TGTGCCAGCAGCTCCTGGACTTTCAACCAAGAGACCCAGTACTTC. J is TRBJ2-5 and V is TRBV5-4; D is perhaps TRBD2 (5 bases). CDR1 and CDR2 from the germline V gene are SGHNT and YYREEE (reference sequence). The CDR3 loop spans 15 amino acids. The V and J ends lost 3 bases and 0 bases respectively, with 12 bases between them.

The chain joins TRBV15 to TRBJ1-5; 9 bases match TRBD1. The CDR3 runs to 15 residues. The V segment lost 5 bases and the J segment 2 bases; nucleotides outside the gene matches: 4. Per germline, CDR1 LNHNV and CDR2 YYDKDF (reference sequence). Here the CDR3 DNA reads TGTGCCACCAGCCGAAGGGACAGGGGCAATCAGCCCCAGCATTTT. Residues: CATSRRDRGNQPQHF.

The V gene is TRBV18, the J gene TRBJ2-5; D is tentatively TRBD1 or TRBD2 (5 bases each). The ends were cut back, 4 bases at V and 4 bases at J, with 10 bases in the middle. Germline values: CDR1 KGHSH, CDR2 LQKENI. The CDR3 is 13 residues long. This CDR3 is CASSRGDLETQYF. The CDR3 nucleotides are TGTGCCAGCTCACGAGGGGATCTAGAGACCCAGTACTTC.

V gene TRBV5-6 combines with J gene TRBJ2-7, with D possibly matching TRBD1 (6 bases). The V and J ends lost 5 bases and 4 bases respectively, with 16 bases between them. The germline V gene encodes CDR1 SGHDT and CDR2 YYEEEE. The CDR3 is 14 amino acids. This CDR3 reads CASSPWGPAYEQYF. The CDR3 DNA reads TGTGCCAGCAGTCCGTGGGGGCCCGCTTACGAGCAGTACTTC.

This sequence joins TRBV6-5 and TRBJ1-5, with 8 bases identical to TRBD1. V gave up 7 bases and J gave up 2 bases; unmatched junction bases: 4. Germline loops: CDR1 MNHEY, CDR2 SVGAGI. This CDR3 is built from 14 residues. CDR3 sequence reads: CASKGQVGNQPQHF. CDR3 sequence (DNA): TGTGCCAGCAAGGGACAGGTGGGCAATCAGCCCCAGCATTTT.

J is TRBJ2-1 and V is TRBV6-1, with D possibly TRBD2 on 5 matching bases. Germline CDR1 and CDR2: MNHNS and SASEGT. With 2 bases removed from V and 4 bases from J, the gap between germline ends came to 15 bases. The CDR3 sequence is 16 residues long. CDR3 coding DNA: TGTGCCAGCAGTGAACAGCCGTCACGGGGATACAATGAGCAGTTCTTC. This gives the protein CASSEQPSRGYNEQFF.

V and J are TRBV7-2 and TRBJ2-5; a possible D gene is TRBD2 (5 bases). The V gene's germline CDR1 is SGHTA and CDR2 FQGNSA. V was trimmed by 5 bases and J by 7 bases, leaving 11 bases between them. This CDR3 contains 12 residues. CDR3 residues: CASSPREGTQYF. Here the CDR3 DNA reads TGTGCCAGCAGCCCCCGTGAGGGGACCCAGTACTTC.

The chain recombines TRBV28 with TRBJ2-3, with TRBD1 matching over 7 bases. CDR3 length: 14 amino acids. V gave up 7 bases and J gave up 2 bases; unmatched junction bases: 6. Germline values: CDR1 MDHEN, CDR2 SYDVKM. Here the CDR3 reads CASKTGVHTDTQYF. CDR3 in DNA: TGTGCCAGCAAAACAGGGGTCCACACAGATACGCAGTATTTT. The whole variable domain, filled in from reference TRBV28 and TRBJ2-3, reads DVKVTQSSRYLVKRTGEKVFLECVQDMDHENMFWYRQDPGLGLRLIYFSYDVKMKEKGDIPEGYSVSREKKERFSLILESASTNQTSMYLCASKTGVHTDTQYFGPGTRLTVL.

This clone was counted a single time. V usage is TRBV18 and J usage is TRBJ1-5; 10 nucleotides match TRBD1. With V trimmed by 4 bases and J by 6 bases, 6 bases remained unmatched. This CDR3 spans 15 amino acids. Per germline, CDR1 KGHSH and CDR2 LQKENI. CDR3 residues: CASSLGTGVGQPQHF. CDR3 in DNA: TGTGCCAGCTCACTGGGGACAGGGGTTGGTCAGCCCCAGCATTTT.

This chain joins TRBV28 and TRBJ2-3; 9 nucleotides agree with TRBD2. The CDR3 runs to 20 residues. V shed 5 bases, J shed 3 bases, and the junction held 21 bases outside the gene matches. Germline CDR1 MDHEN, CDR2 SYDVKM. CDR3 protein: CASSPIGGDYSGSNTDTQYF. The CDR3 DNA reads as TGTGCCAGCAGTCCTATTGGGGGGGATTATAGCGGGAGTAATACAGATACGCAGTATTTT.

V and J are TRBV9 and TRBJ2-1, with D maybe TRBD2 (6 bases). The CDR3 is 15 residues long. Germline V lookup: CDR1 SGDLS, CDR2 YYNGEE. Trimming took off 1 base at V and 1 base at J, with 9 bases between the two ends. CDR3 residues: CASSVREKSYNEQFF. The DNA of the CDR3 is TGTGCCAGCAGCGTACGGGAGAAGTCCTACAATGAGCAGTTCTTC.

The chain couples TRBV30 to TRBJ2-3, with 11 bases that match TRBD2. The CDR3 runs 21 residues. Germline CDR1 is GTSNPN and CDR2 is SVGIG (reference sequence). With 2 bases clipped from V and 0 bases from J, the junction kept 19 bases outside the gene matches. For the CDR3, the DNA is TGTGCCTGGAGTTCTACTAGTTTCACTAGCGGGGGCCGAAGGAGCACAGATACGCAGTATTTT. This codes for CAWSSTSFTSGGRRSTDTQYF. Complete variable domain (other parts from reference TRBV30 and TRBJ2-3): SQTIHQWPATLVQPVGSPLSLECTVEGTSNPNLYWYRQAAGRGLQLLFYSVGIGQISSEVPQNLSASRPQDRQFILSSKKLLLSDSGFYLCAWSSTSFTSGGRRSTDTQYFGPGTRLTVL.

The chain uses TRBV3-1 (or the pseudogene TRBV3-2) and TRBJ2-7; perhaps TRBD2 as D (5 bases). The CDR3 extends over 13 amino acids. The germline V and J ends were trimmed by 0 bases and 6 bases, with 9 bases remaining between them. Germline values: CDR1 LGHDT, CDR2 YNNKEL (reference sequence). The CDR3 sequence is CASSQEARGEQYF. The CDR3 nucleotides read TGTGCCAGCAGCCAAGAGGCCCGGGGCGAGCAGTACTTC.

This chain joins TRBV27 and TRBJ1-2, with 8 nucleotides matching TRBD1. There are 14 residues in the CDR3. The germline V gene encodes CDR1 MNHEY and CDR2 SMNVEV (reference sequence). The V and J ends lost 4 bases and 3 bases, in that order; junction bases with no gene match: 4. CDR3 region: CASSSGGQDYGYTF. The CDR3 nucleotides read TGTGCCAGCAGTTCGGGGGGACAGGACTATGGCTACACCTTC.

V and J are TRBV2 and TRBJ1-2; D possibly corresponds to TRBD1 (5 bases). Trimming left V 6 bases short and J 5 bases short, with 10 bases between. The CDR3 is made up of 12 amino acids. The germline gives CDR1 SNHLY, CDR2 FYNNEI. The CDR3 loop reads CASRQVGYGYTF. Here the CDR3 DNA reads TGTGCCAGCAGACAGGTGGGGTATGGCTACACCTTC.

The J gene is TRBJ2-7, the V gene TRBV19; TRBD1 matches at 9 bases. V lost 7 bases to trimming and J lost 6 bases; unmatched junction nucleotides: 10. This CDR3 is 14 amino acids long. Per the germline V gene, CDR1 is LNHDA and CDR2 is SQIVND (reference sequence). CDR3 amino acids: CASNPGQGLSEQYF. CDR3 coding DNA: TGTGCCAGTAACCCGGGACAGGGATTATCCGAGCAGTACTTC.

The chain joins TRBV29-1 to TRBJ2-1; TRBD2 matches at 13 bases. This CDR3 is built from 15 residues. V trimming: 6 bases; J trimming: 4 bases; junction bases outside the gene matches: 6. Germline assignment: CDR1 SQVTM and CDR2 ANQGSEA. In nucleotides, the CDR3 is TGCAGCGTCCTCACTAGCGGGAGGGCGTACAATGAGCAGTTCTTC. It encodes CSVLTSGRAYNEQFF.